This T cell receptor (beta chain) was retrieved from a study of a mutant IDH1 vaccine in newly diagnosed glioma. Study information: Previous treatment comprised radiotherapy, temozolomide, or both, mostly both.

This CDR3 is 15 amino acids long. The V gene's germline CDR1 is MDHEN and CDR2 SYDVKM. The trim removed 4 bases at V and 10 bases at J, leaving 10 bases unmatched. Assay: immunoSEQ multiplex PCR; the TCRdb copy retains only in-frame clones and omits some. This sample has over 55,000 clones, with about 89% found just once. Remarks on this clone: What it binds is unknown.

Time point described: week 11, during vaccination. Vaccination used 300 ug of mutant IDH1 20-mer peptide per dose, with topical imiquimod. The clonotype comes from a man between 35 and 55 years old with glioma. This rearrangement joins TRBV28 to TRBJ1-4, with 9 bases matching TRBD1. Source: PBMCs, taken from a glioma patient whose treatment included an IDH1 peptide vaccine. The CDR3 region has the DNA TGTGCCAGCAGTTCCCGGACAGGGGAGGGAGGAAAACTGTTTTTT. Its protein is CASSSRTGEGGKLFF.